The TCR beta chain under discussion was sequenced for a study of CD8+ T cells in alopecia areata (dated by TCRdb to the late 2010s). Turning to the overall study: Treated patients were enrolled in an open-label pilot trial of oral tofacitinib, 5 to 10 mg twice daily, for moderate-to-severe alopecia areata. RNA was obtained with the PAXgene miRNA kit for fixed scalp, the miRNeasy kit for PBMCs, and the RNeasy kit for mouse skin. Amplification of TCRbeta CDR3 regions was done by immunoSEQ multiplex PCR using 35 Vbeta forward primers and 13 Jbeta reverse primers. In both human patients and the C3H/HeJ mouse model, the study applied high-throughput TCRbeta sequencing to look at T cell clonal expansion in alopecia areata. Patients received tofacitinib for 6 to 18 months and were then followed off drug for 6 months to check for delayed response and recurrence. Scalp clonality was compared across normal scalp (n=4), patchy alopecia areata scalp (n=8), and alopecia totalis/universalis scalp (n=8). Human TCRbeta sequencing covered scalp tissue and sorted CD4+ and CD8+ peripheral blood T cells from patchy and totalis/universalis alopecia areata patients and healthy controls. Disease severity in treated patients was measured with the SALT score, which quantifies the percentage of affected scalp surface area. Patients on tofacitinib were biopsied at baseline and after 4 and 24 weeks of treatment, and several of the patients also had a later scalp biopsy. Summary of the overall study and its limitations: The treated cohort was small, with a single nonresponder, so links between baseline CD8+ expansion and response need larger studies. Compared with mice, TCR sequences shared between patients were less clear, possibly partly because of HLA diversity across the patient population. With tofacitinib, both scalp clonality and the number of expanded CD8+ clones among the top 100 scalp clones went down significantly. Unlike mouse skin, where gammadelta T cells dominate, normal human skin contains resident alphabeta T cells that get sequenced too, which complicates analysis of the scalp TCR repertoire. Many expanded lesional clones persisted in scalp and blood during tofacitinib treatment, which may partly explain relapse after stopping treatment. Lesional scalp, especially in alopecia totalis/universalis, showed higher clonality and more expanded CD8+ clones than normal scalp, suggesting antigenic drive.

As for this clone: Its target antigen remains unknown. Germline is not matched at one junction end, which may reflect a read error. Other DNA sequences in this specimen translate into the identical CDR3.

The method behind the library was the immunoSEQ multiplex PCR assay. RNA was extracted from all samples and reverse transcribed into cDNA as template for TCR sequencing. SuperScript III was used to make first-strand cDNA, primed with a 2:1 mix of oligo-dT and random hexamers. Amplification bias was assessed with a synthetic immune receptor repertoire, and residual bias was removed computationally. The study's own analysis went as follows. Raw reads were preprocessed to remove errors, and CDR3 was defined by IMGT conventions from the conserved cysteine to phenylalanine. To get clonality, Shannon entropy was normalized by log2 of the number of productive unique TCRs and the result was subtracted from 1. Whether each scalp clone was CD4 or CD8 was inferred by checking scalp TCRbeta sequences against the CD4 and CD8 repertoires from sorted blood. Here the immuneACCESS table is served through TCRdb, limited to in-frame sequences with V and J called. Missing clones are a known gap in these copies; in checked studies unresolved V genes cover under half, and the rest lacks a known reason. That table gives V, J and clone size, and the DNA gave D and trimming. The sample table shows roughly 99,000 clones, and roughly 89% are seen once. 20% to 25% of the sample goes to the ten largest clones.

The meaning of the sample's time point label: 24 weeks on oral tofacitinib. The label giving this sample's treatment or condition can be read as: oral pan-JAK inhibitor, 5-10 mg twice daily. Peripheral blood and lesional scalp punch biopsies were obtained from patients with alopecia areata. PBMCs were isolated by density centrifugation and stained for CD3, CD4 and CD8, after which CD4+ and CD8+ T cells were sorted on a FACSAria. Measured from the cysteine to the phenylalanine, the CDR3 is 17 residues long. The read is trimmed to its CDR3 DNA, 51 bases read in frame from base 1. The germline V gene yields SNHLY for CDR1 and FYNNEI for CDR2.

The chain is assembled from TRBV2 and TRBJ1-1; matching of 6 bases hints at TRBD1 as the D gene. The TCR was taken from a human donor with alopecia areata. This sample comprised CD8+ T cells sorted from blood, obtained at week 24, from a patient treated with tofacitinib. The DNA sequence is given as TGTGCCAGCAGCACAACGCCCACCGGGACACCATCCACTGAGGCTTTCTTT. Its translation is CASSTTPTGTPSTEAFF. The CDR3 plus the reference TRBV2 and TRBJ1-1 genes for the other parts give the full variable domain: EPEVTQTPSHQVTQMGQEVILRCVPISNHLYFYWYRQILGQKVEFLVSFYNNEISEKSEIFDDQFSVERPDGSNFTLKIRSTKLEDSAMYFCASSTTPTGTPSTEAFFGQGTRLTVV.